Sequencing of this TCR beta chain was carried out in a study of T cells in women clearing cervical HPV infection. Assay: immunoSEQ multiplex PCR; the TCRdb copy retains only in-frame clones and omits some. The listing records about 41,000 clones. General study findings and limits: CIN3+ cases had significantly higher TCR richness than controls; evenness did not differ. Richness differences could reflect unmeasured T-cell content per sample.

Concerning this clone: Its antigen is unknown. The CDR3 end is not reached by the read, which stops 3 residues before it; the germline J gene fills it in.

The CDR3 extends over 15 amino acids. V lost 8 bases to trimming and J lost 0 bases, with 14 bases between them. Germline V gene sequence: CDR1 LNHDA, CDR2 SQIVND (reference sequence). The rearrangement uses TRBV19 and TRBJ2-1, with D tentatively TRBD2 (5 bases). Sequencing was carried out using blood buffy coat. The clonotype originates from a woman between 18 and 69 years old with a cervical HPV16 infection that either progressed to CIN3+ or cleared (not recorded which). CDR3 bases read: TGTGCCAGTCGCGGGCGGCGAAGCTCCTACAATGAG. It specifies CASRGRRSSYNE. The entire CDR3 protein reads CASRGRRSSYNEQFF.